This T cell receptor beta chain is from a study of T-cell reconstitution after alpha-beta-depleted transplantation in children. Study results and caveats: Recipient T cells and thymic progenitors that survived were the source of the high TCRbeta diversity seen at day 60 in some patients. Several hundred expanded graft clones reportedly were the source of alpha-beta T cells about two months after transplant. Counts and diversity of T cells one year after transplant came mostly from newly produced T cells.

Preparing the TCRbeta library involved the use of unique molecular identifiers. TCRdb called the PCR reads again in MiXCR, with one record for every CDR3 protein. The sample comprises about 980,000 distinct CDR3 sequences, roughly 31% of which are singletons, and about 28% rests with the top ten. Concerning this clonotype itself: The antigen is not known.

The junction had 4 bases not matched to a gene; V was cut back by 0 bases and J by 2 bases. The germline CDR1 and CDR2 sequences are SGHVS and FQNEAQ. CDR3 length: 15 amino acids. The chain has TRBV7-8 and TRBJ2-7, with 7 bases lining up with TRBD1. This sample comprised PBMCs, mostly from graft donor cells, obtained 360 days after TCRalphabeta/CD19-depleted stem cell transplant. The origin of this receptor is a boy younger than two who had a stem cell transplant for SCID, so the T cells may come from the graft donor. The CDR3, as DNA: TGTGCCAGCAGCTTAGCGGGACAGTCCCCCTACGAGCAGTACTTC. Its protein is CASSLAGQSPYEQYF.